This record covers a single T cell receptor (beta chain). Its target is unknown. The cDNA came from 5'RACE with 10-nucleotide random UMIs. The yield of each sequencing run was over 190 million TCR-beta sequences from 15-18 subjects. In TCRdb, the 5' RACE reads were re-called with MiXCR into one record per CDR3 protein. The sample lists more than 40,000 distinct CDR3 sequences, less than 4% occurring once. This entry comes from a study of neurological immune-mediated disorders. Study results and limitations: Among 34 multiple sclerosis patients, 18 had repertoires that phylogenetic grouping placed in one related-CDR3 cluster, a possible signature. Patients with HTLV-1-associated myelopathy showed the most TCR clonal expansion. Those with multiple sclerosis showed the least, falling below healthy controls.

This CDR3 region has 12 residues. V gave up 5 bases and J gave up 7 bases; unmatched junction bases: 4. Germline CDR1 reads DFQATT; CDR2 reads SNEGSKA (reference sequence). The specimen sequenced was PBMCs. The chain recombines TRBV20-1 with TRBJ2-2, with TRBD1 matching 7 bases. This clonotype originated in a woman between 50 and 59 years old with multiple sclerosis. The CDR3 coding sequence is TGCAGTGCTGCCCGGGACAGCGGGGAGCTGTTTTTT. Translating it yields CSAARDSGELFF.